These 7 T cell receptor beta chains came from one sample sequenced in a study of identical twins. Using its own MiXCR run on the 5' RACE reads, TCRdb lists one record per CDR3 protein. The top ten clones hold approximately 0.94% of a sample with hundreds of thousands of distinct CDR3 sequences, less than 10% of them seen once. This sample also appeared in a second study, on yellow fever vaccine responses in identical twins.

The sample consisted of PBMCs. The receptors shown here come from a woman between 18 and 29 years old in good health.

The table lists this clonotype with a few counts. The chain joins TRBV18 to TRBJ2-1, with 8 bases lining up with TRBD2. This CDR3 spans 16 amino acids. Looked up from germline, CDR1 is KGHSH and CDR2 is LQKENI. The V gene end was trimmed by 3 bases and the J gene end by 3 bases; junction bases not matched to a gene: 7. The CDR3 protein is CASSPGAGGLYNEQFF. In DNA form, the CDR3 reads TGTGCCAGCTCACCGGGGGCGGGAGGCCTCTACAATGAGCAGTTCTTC.

The genes are TRBV29-1 and TRBJ1-1; TRBD1 might be the D (6 bases). CDR3 length: 15 residues. Germline assignment: CDR1 SQVTM and CDR2 ANQGSEA. Between the trimmed V and J ends, which lost 4 bases and 6 bases, there was a span of 21 bases. The CDR3 DNA follows: TGCAGCGTTGTAAAAATGGACAGCAAGACTCCTGAAGCTTTCTTT. This translates into CSVVKMDSKTPEAFF.

This clonotype was counted many times. V and J are TRBV4-2 and TRBJ1-4; 7 bases line up with TRBD1. The CDR3 totals 16 residues. V shed 3 bases, J shed 4 bases, and the junction held 8 bases outside the gene matches. Germline values: CDR1 LGHNA, CDR2 YNFKEQ. This CDR3 is CASSQQPGQNNEKLFF. The CDR3 DNA sequence: TGTGCCAGCAGCCAGCAACCGGGACAGAATAATGAAAAACTGTTTTTT.

Ten or more counts support this clonotype. J is TRBJ1-5 and V is TRBV7-8; unclear D gene. V dropped 5 bases and J dropped 6 bases, with 11 bases sitting between them. Germline CDR1 is SGHVS and CDR2 is FQNEAQ. This CDR3 region has 13 residues. CDR3 nucleotide sequence: TGTGCCAGCAGCCCGGTCCTAGGTCAGCCCCAGCATTTT. Protein product: CASSPVLGQPQHF.

V and J are TRBV5-1 and TRBJ2-3; D perhaps matches TRBD2 (6 bases). Germline V CDR1 and CDR2: SGHRS, YFSETQ. The CDR3 runs to 16 residues. The V gene lost 3 bases and the J gene lost 1 base, with 15 bases spanning the gap. The CDR3 here is CASSWGTLVGTDTQYF. The CDR3 DNA reads TGCGCCAGCAGCTGGGGGACTCTCGTGGGCACAGATACGCAGTATTTT. Supplemented by reference TRBV5-1 and TRBJ2-3, the full variable domain reads KAGVTQTPRYLIKTRGQQVTLSCSPISGHRSVSWYQQTPGQGLQFLFEYFSETQRNKGNFPGRFSGRQFSNSRSEMNVSTLELGDSALYLCASSWGTLVGTDTQYFGPGTRLTVL.

This clonotype has at least ten counts. J is TRBJ2-7 and V is TRBV10-3; D is possibly TRBD2 (7 bases). Germline V CDR1 and CDR2: ENHRY, SYGVKD. The CDR3 covers 14 residues. V was trimmed by 6 bases and J by 4 bases, leaving 16 bases between them. The CDR3 here is CAISPVGGPYEQYF. In DNA, the CDR3 is TGTGCCATCAGCCCCGTGGGGGGGCCTTACGAGCAGTACTTC.

Concerning this clonotype itself: A clone one base away is much larger, so this may be a read error. The chain joins TRBV5-6 to TRBJ2-3; no clear D gene. The CDR3 length is 13 residues. CDR1 is SGHDT, CDR2 YYEEEE, per germline. The CDR3 bases are TGTGCCATCAGCCTCCGGAACACAGATACGCAGTATTTT. It is translated as CAISLRNTDTQYF.